This T cell receptor beta chain came from a study of control samples from healthy donors and cancer patients. TCRdb keeps only in-frame clones here, not all; method: immunoSEQ multiplex PCR. Of roughly 130,000 clones listed, more than 80% were seen once; the top ten hold about 2.6%. The CDR3 is 18 residues long. V shed 5 bases and J 0 bases; nucleotides not matched to a gene: 10. Germline values: CDR1 SGHNT, CDR2 YENEEA. What was sequenced was blood. This receptor was taken from a man in his late teens or twenties in good health. The V gene is TRBV11-3, the J gene TRBJ2-3; 11 bases fit TRBD2. The CDR3 DNA reads as TGTGCCAGCAGCCCCCCCTGGACTAGCGGGTCTAGCACAGATACGCAGTATTTT. Translation gives CASSPPWTSGSSTDTQYF.